This T cell receptor (beta chain) was found in a study of OX40 agonist ivuxolimab in advanced cancers. Across the whole study: One patient with hepatocellular carcinoma and two with cutaneous melanoma, three in all, had partial responses. Study-wide results and limits: Certain nonresponding patients likewise had low normalized T-cell clonal expansion.

This clone has only one observation. Its antigen is unidentified. The data were produced by immunoSEQ multiplex PCR, yet TCRdb's version contains in-frame clones alone and is incomplete. Of about 83,000 clones detected, around 90% appear once; the ten largest clones hold 8.4%. CDR1 is ENHRY and CDR2 is SYGVKD in the germline V gene. CDR3 length: 17 amino acids. V was pared by 2 bases and J by 0 bases, with 14 bases between. Sequenced here: CD4+ or CD8+ T cells sorted from blood, sampled in a trial of the OX40 agonist ivuxolimab. The chain combines TRBV10-3 with TRBJ2-4; D unresolved. The TCR comes from an adult with an advanced solid tumor such as melanoma, head and neck, liver or kidney cancer. The DNA of the CDR3 is TGTGCCATCAGTGAGGGACCAGTGGGCCTAGCCAAAAACATTCAGTACTTC. It specifies CAISEGPVGLAKNIQYF.